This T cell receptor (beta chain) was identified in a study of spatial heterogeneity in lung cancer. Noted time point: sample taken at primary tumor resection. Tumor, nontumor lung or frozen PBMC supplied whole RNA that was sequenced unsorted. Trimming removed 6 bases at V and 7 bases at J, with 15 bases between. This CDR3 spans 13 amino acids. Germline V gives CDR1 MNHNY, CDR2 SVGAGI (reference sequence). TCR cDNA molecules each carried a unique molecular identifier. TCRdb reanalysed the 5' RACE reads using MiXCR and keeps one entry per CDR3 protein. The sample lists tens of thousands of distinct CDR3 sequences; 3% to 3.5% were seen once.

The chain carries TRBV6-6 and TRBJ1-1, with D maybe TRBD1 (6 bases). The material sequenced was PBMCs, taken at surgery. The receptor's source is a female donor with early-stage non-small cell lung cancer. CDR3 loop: CASRQLGHSEAFF. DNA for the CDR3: TGTGCCAGCAGGCAGCTGGGACACAGTGAAGCTTTCTTT.